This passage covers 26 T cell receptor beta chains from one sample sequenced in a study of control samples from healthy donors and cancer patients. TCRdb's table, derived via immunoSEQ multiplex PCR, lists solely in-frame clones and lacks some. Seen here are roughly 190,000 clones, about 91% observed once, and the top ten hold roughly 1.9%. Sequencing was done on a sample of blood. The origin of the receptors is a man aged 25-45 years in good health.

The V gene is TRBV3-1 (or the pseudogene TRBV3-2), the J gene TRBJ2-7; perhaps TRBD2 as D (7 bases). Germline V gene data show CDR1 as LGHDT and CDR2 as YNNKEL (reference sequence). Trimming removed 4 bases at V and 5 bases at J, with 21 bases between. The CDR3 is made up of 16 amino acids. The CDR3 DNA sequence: TGTGCCAGCAGCCCACCGCGGGCGGGGGCCACTCACGAGCAGTACTTC. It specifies CASSPPRAGATHEQYF.

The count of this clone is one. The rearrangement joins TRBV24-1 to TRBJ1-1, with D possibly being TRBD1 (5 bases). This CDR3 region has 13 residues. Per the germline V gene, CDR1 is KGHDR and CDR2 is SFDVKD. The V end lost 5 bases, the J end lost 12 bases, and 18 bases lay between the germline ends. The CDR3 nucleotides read TGTGCCACCAGTGGCCGGGACCGCCTTGGGACTTTCTTT. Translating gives CATSGRDRLGTFF.

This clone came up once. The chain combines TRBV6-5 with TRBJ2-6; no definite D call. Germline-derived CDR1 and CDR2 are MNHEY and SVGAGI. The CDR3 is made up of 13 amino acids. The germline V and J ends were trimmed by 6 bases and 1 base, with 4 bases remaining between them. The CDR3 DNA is TGTGCCAGCAGGGGGTCTGGGGCCAACGTCCTGACTTTC. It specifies CASRGSGANVLTF.

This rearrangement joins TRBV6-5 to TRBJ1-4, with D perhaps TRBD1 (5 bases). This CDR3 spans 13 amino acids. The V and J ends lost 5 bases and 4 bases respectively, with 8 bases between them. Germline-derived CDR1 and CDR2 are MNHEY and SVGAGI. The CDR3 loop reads CASSTGDNEKLFF. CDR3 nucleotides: TGTGCCAGCAGTACAGGAGATAATGAAAAACTGTTTTTT.

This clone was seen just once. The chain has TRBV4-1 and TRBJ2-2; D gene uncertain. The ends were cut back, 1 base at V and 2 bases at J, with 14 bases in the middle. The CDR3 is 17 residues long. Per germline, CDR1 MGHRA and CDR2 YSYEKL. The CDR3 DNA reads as TGCGCCAGCAGCCAAGGTCTACCGGGCACAAACACCGGGGAGCTGTTTTTT. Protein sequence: CASSQGLPGTNTGELFF.

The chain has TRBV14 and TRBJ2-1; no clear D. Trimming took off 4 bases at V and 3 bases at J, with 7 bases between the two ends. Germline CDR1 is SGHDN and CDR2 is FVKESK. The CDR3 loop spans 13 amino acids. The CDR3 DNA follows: TGTGCCAGCAGCCCCTCGTACTACAATGAGCAGTTCTTC. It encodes CASSPSYYNEQFF. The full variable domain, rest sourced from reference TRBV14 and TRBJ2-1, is EAGVTQFPSHSVIEKGQTVTLRCDPISGHDNLYWYRRVMGKEIKFLLHFVKESKQDESGMPNNRFLAERTGGTYSTLKVQPAELEDSGVYFCASSPSYYNEQFFGPGTRLTVL.

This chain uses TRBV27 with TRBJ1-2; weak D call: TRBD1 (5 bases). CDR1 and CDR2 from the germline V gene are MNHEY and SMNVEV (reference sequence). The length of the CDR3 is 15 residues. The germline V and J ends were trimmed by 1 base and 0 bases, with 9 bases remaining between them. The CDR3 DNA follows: TGTGCCAGCAGTTTATTGGGGGGAGCTAACTATGGCTACACCTTC. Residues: CASSLLGGANYGYTF.

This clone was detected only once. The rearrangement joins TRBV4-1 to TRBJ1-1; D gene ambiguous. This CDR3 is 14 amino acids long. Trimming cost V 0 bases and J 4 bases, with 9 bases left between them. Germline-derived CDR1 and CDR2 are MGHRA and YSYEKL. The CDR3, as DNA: TGCGCCAGCAGCCAAGAGATTCGGGGCACTGAAGCTTTCTTT. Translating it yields CASSQEIRGTEAFF.

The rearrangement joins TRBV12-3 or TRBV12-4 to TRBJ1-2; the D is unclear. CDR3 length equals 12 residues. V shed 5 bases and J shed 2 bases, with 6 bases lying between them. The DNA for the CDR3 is TGTGCCAGCAGTCGGCAGAACTATGGCTACACCTTC. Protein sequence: CASSRQNYGYTF.

In DNA, the CDR3 is TGTGCCAGTAGCAGGGATCGTACCTCGCCCCTCCACTTT. Translating it yields CASSRDRTSPLHF. The chain couples TRBV19 to TRBJ1-6; a possible D gene is TRBD1 (5 bases). From germline, CDR1 is LNHDA and CDR2 SQIVND (reference sequence). CDR3 length equals 13 residues. The V end was cut by 6 bases, the J end by 13 bases, with 16 bases between.

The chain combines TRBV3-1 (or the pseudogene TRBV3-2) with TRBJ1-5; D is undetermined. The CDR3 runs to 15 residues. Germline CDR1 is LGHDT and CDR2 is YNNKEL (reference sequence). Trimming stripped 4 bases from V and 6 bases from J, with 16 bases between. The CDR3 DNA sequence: TGTGCCAGCAGCCGGTCCACGGGGATGAGTCAGCCCCAGCATTTT. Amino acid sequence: CASSRSTGMSQPQHF.

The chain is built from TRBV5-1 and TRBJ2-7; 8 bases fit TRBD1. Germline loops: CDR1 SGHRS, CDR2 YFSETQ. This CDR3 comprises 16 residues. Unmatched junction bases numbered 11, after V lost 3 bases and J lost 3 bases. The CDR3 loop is CASSSNRGAVIYEQYF. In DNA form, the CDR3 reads TGCGCCAGCAGCTCCAACAGGGGGGCGGTCATCTACGAGCAGTACTTC.

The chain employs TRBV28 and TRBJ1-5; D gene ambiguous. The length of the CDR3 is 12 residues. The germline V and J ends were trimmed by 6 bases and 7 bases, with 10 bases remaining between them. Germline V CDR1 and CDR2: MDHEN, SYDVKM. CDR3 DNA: TGTGCCAGCAGCATATTCTACCAGCCCCAGCATTTT. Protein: CASSIFYQPQHF.

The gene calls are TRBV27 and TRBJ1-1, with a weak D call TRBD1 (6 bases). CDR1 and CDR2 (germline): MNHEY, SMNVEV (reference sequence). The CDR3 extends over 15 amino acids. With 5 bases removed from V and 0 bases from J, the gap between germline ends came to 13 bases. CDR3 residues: CASSLRTEVNTEAFF. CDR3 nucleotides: TGTGCCAGCAGTCTCCGGACAGAAGTGAACACTGAAGCTTTCTTT.

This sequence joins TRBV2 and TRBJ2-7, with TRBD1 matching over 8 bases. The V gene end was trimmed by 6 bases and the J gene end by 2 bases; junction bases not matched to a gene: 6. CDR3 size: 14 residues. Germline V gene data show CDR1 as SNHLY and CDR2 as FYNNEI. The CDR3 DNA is TGTGCCAGCAGCACCGGGACAGGAACCTACGAGCAGTACTTC. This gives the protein CASSTGTGTYEQYF.

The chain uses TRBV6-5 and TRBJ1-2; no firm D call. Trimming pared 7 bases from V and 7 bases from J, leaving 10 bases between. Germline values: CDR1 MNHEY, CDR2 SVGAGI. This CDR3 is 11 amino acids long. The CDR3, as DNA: TGTGCCAGCACCAGCCTAGGTGGCTACACCTTC. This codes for CASTSLGGYTF.

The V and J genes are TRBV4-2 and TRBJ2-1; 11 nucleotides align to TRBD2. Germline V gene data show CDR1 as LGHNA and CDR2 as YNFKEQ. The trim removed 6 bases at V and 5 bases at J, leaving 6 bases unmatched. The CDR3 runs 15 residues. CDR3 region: CASSQRLAGNNEQFF. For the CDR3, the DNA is TGTGCCAGCAGTCAGAGACTAGCGGGGAACAATGAGCAGTTCTTC.

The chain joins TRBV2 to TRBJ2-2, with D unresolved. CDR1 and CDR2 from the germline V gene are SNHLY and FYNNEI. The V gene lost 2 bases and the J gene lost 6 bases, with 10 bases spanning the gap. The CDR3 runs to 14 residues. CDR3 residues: CASSELSSAGELFF. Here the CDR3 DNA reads TGTGCCAGCAGTGAACTTAGCTCGGCCGGGGAGCTGTTTTTT.

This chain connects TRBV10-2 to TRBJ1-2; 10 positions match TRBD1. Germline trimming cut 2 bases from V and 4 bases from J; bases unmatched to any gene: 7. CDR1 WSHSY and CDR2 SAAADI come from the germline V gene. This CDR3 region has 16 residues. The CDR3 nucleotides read TGCGCCAGCAGTGAGGCCGGGACAGGGGTCGCCTATGGCTACACCTTC. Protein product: CASSEAGTGVAYGYTF.

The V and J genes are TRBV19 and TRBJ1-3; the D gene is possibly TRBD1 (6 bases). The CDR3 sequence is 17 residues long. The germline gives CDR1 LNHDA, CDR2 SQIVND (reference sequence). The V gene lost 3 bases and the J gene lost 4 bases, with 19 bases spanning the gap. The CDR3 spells CASSIPPQQGPGNTIYF. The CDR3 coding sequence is TGTGCCAGTAGTATCCCTCCCCAACAGGGTCCAGGAAACACCATATATTTT.

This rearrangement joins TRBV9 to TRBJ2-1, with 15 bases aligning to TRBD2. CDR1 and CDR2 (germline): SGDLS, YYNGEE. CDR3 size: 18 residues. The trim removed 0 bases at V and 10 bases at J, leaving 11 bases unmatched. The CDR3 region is CASSVGTSGGAYGPEQFF. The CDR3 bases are TGTGCCAGCAGCGTAGGGACTAGCGGGGGGGCCTACGGTCCCGAGCAGTTCTTC.

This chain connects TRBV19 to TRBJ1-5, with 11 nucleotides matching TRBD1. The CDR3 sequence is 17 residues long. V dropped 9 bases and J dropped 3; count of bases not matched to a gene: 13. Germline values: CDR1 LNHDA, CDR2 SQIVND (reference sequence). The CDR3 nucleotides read TGTGCCAGCGACTCCCGGAGGACAGGGGGCATCAATCAGCCCCAGCATTTT. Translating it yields CASDSRRTGGINQPQHF.

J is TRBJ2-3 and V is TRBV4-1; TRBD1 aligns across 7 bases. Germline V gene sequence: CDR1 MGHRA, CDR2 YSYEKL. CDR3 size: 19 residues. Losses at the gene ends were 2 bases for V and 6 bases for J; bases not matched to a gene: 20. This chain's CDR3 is CASSQNIPTGRNSLDTQYF. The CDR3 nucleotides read TGCGCCAGCAGCCAAAATATTCCGACAGGGAGAAACAGTTTGGATACGCAGTATTTT.

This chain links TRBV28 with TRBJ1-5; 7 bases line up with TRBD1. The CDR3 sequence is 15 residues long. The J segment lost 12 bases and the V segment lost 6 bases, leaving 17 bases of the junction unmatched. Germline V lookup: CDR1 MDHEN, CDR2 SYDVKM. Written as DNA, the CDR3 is TGTGCCAGCAGCCTCCCCTGGAGACAGGGAGGAATCCAGCATTTT. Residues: CASSLPWRQGGIQHF.

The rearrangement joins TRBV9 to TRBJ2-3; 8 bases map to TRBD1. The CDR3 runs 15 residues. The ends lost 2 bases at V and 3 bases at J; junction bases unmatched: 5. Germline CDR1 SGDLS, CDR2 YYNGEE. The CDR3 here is CASSVDRVWTDTQYF. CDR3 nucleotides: TGTGCCAGCAGCGTGGACAGGGTTTGGACAGATACGCAGTATTTT.

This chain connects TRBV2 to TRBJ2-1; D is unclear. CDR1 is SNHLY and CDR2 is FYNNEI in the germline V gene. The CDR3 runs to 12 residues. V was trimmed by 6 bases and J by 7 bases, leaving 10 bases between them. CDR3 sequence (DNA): TGTGCCAGCAGGGATTTTAGTAATGAGCAGTTCTTC. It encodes CASRDFSNEQFF.